The clone carrying this T cell receptor (beta chain) was detected only a few times. Its antigen is not identified. The CDR3 spans 15 residues. V was trimmed by 4 bases and J by 4 bases, leaving 14 bases between them. Per the germline V gene, CDR1 is SGHTS and CDR2 is YDEGEE. Histologic diagnosis was independently verified by two lung pathologists. The data stem from a study of immune evolution from preneoplasia to lung adenocarcinoma. Notes on the study in general: Top clone share appeared to fall from AAH through AIS, MIA, adenocarcinoma. Clonality was highest in normal lung, lower in later-stage lesions apparently.

TCRdb's table, derived via immunoSEQ multiplex PCR, lists solely in-frame clones and lacks some. The sample lists several thousand clones, about 81% occurring once. The receptor was isolated from a person aged 70 to 85 with lung adenocarcinoma. The chain is built from TRBV5-8 and TRBJ2-2, with D possibly being TRBD2 (5 bases). The sequencing sample was made of FFPE minimally invasive lung adenocarcinoma tissue. This chain's CDR3 is CASSQTSLGTGELFF. The DNA for the CDR3 is TGTGCCAGCAGCCAAACTAGTTTGGGCACCGGGGAGCTGTTTTTT.